This TCR beta chain stems from a study of T cell responses to AZD1222 COVID-19 vaccine. This clone was found a few times. The germline gives CDR1 SNHLY, CDR2 FYNNEI. V shed 6 bases, J shed 7 bases, and the junction held 16 bases outside the gene matches. The CDR3 has 17 residues. Sequenced by immunoSEQ multiplex PCR; TCRdb stores in-frame clones only, minus some. Of 100,000 to 150,000 clones listed, 80% to 90% were seen once; the top ten hold around a sixth. The sequence came from an adult in good health. The chain carries TRBV2 and TRBJ2-2; TRBD2 aligns across 8 bases. The material was peripheral blood, obtained on day 0 of MenACWY control vaccination. The DNA for the CDR3 is TGTGCCAGCAGAGATATAACCCAACTAGCGGTGTTCGGGGAGCTGTTTTTT. Its protein product is CASRDITQLAVFGELFF.